This TCR beta chain is from a study of identical twins. TCRdb called the 5' RACE reads again in MiXCR, with one record for every CDR3 protein. The sample has some 1,700,000 distinct CDR3 sequences, more than 30% seen once; the top ten hold approximately 0.29%. The study's findings and limits: It was possible that invariant MAIT and iNKT cells partly confounded the zero-insertion analyses.

In germline, CDR1 is LNHNV, CDR2 YYDKDF (reference sequence). V lost 1 base and J lost 8, with 8 bases in between. This CDR3 is 12 amino acids long. Note on this clonotype: Its antigen is undetermined.

The receptor was isolated from a newborn girl in good health. The gene calls are TRBV15 and TRBJ1-2; D is unresolved. The source material was cord blood. In DNA form, the CDR3 reads TGTGCCACCAGCAGAGCTACGGGCGGCTACACCTTC. This encodes CATSRATGGYTF. The variable domain in full, completed from reference TRBV15 and TRBJ1-2, reads DAMVIQNPRYQVTQFGKPVTLSCSQTLNHNVMYWYQQKSSQAPKLLFHYYDKDFNNEADTPDNFQSRRPNTSFCFLDIRSPGLGDTAMYLCATSRATGGYTFGSGTRLTVV.